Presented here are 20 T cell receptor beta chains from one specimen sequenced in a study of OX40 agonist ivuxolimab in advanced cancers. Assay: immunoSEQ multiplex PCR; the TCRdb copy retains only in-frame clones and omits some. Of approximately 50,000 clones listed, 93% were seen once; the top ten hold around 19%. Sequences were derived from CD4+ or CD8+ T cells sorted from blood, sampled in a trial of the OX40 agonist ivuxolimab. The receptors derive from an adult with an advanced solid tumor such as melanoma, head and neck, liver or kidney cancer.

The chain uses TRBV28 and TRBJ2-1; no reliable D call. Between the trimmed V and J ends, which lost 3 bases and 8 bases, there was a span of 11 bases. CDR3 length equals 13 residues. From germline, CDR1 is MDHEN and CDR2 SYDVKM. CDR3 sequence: CASSFAQQHEQFF. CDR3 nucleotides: TGTGCCAGCAGTTTCGCACAGCAACATGAGCAGTTCTTC.

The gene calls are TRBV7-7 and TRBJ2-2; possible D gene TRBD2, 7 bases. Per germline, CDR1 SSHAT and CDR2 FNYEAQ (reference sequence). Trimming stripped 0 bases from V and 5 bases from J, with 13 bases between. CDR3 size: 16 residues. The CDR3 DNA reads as TGTGCCAGCAGCTTAGCGGCGGGGGCAAGGACCGGGGAGCTGTTTTTT. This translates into CASSLAAGARTGELFF. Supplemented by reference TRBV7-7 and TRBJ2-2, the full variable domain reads GAGVSQSPRYKVTKRGQDVTLRCDPISSHATLYWYQQALGQGPEFLTYFNYEAQPDKSGLPSDRFSAERPEGSISTLTIQRTEQRDSAMYRCASSLAAGARTGELFFGEGSRLTVL.

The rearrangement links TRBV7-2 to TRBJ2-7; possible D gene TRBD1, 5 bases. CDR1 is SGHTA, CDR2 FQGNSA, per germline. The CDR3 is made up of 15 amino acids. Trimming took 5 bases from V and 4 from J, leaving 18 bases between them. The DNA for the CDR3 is TGTGCCAGCAGCCCCACCCGCGATACAGGTTACGAGCAGTACTTC. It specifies CASSPTRDTGYEQYF.

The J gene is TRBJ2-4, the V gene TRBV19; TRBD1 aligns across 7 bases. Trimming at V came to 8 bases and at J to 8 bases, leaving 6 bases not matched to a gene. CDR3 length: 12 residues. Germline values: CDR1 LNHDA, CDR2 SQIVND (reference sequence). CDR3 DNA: TGTGCCAGTGGGGGACAGTTAGACATTCAGTACTTC. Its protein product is CASGGQLDIQYF.

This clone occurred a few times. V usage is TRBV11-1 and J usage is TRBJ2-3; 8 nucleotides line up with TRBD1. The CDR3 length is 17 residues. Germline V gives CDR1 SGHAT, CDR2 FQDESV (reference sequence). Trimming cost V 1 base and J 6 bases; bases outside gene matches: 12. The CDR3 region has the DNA TGTGCCAGCAGCTTAGAGAGGGGCAGGGGGCGCTGGGATACGCAGTATTTT. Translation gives CASSLERGRGRWDTQYF.

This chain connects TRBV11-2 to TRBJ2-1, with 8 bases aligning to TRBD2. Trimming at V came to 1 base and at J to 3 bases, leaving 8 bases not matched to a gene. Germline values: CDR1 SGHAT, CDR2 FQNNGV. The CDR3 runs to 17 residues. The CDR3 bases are TGTGCCAGCAGCTTAGGTACTATTAGCGGGGACTACAATGAGCAGTTCTTC. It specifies CASSLGTISGDYNEQFF. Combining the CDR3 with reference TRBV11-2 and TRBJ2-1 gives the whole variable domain EAGVAQSPRYKIIEKRQSVAFWCNPISGHATLYWYQQILGQGPKLLIQFQNNGVVDDSQLPKDRFSAERLKGVDSTLKIQPAKLEDSAVYLCASSLGTISGDYNEQFFGPGTRLTVL.

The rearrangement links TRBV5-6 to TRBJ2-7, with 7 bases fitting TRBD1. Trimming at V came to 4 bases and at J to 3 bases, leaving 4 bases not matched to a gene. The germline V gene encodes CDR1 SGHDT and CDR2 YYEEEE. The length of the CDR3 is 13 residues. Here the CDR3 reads CASSRQGVYEQYF. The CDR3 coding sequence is TGTGCCAGCAGCCGACAGGGCGTCTACGAGCAGTACTTC.

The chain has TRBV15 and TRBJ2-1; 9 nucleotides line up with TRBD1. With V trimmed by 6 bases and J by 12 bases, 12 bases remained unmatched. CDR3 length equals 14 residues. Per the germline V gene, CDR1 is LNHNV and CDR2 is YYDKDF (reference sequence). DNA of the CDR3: TGTGCCACCAGGCTTAAGGGGACAGGGATTCGGCAGTTCTTC. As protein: CATRLKGTGIRQFF.

CDR3 residues: CASSSTPSSYNEQFF. The CDR3 region has the DNA TGTGCCAGCAGTTCAACACCATCCTCCTACAATGAGCAGTTCTTC. The chain carries TRBV28 and TRBJ2-1, with no clear D. V was cut by 4 bases and J by 0 bases, with 10 bases left in between. The CDR3 spans 15 residues. CDR1 and CDR2 (germline): MDHEN, SYDVKM.

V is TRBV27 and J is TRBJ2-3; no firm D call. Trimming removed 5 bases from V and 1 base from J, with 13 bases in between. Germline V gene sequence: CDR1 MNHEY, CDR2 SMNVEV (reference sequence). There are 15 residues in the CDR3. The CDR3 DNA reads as TGTGCCAGCAGTCCATACATTGATGGCACAGATACGCAGTATTTT. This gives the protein CASSPYIDGTDTQYF.

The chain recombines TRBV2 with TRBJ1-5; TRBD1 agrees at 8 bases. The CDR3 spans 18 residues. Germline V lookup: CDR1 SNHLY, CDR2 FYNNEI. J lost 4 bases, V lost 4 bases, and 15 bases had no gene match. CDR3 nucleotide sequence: TGTGCCAGCAGTGTCCGGGTAAAAGGGACAGGACTGAATCAGCCCCAGCATTTT. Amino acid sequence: CASSVRVKGTGLNQPQHF.

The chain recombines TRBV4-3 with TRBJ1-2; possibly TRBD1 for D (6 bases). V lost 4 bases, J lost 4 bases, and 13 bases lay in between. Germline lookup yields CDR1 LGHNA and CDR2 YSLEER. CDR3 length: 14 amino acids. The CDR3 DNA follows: TGCGCCAGCAGCCTAACAGGGACTTCCTATGGCTACACCTTC. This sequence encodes CASSLTGTSYGYTF.

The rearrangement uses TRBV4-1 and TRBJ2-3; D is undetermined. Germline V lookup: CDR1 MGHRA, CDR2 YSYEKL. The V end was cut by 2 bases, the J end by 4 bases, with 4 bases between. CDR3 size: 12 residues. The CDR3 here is CASSQRADTQYF. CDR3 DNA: TGCGCCAGCAGCCAAAGGGCAGATACGCAGTATTTT.

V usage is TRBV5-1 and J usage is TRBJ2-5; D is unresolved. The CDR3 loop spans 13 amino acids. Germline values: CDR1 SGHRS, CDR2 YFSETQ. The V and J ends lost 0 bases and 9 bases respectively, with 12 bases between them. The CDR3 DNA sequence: TGCGCCAGCAGCTTGGTGGAGAGACGGGCCCAGTACTTC. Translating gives CASSLVERRAQYF.

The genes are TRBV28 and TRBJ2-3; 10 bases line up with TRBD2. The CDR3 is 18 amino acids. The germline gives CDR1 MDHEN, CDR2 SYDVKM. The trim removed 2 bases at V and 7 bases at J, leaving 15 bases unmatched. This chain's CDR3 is CASSLILYSSGRRYTQYF. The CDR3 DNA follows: TGTGCCAGCAGTTTAATCCTCTATTCTAGCGGGAGAAGGTATACGCAGTATTTT.

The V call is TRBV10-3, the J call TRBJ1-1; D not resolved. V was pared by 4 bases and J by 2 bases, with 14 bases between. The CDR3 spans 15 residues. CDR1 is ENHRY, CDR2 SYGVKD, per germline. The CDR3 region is CAISGLRTGNTEAFF. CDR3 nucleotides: TGTGCCATCAGTGGGCTTAGGACGGGAAACACTGAAGCTTTCTTT.

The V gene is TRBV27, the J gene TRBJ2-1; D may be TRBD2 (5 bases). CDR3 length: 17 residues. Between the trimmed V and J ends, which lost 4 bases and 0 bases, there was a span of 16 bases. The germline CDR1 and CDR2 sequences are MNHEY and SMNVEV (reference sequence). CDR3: CASSSRGWRISYNEQFF. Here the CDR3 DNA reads TGTGCCAGCAGTTCCAGAGGGTGGCGGATCTCCTACAATGAGCAGTTCTTC.

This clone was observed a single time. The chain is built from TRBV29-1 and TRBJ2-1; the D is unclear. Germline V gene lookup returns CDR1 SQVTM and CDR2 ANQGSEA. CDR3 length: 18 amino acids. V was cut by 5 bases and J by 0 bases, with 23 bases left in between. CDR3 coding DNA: TGCAGCGTTATTGAATATAGTACACGCTTGAGCTCCTACAATGAGCAGTTCTTC. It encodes CSVIEYSTRLSSYNEQFF.

CDR3 nucleotide sequence: TGTGCCAGCAGTCCACGACAGGGACGACCGAAGAGAAGAGCCTACGAGCAGTACTTC. Translation gives CASSPRQGRPKRRAYEQYF. This chain connects TRBV28 to TRBJ2-7; 7 bases are shared with TRBD1. Germline V lookup: CDR1 MDHEN, CDR2 SYDVKM. The CDR3 loop spans 19 amino acids. The V gene end was trimmed by 5 bases and the J gene end by 2 bases; junction bases not matched to a gene: 21.

CDR3 DNA: TGTGCCAGCAGCGCAACTAGCGGGAGGCATAAAAGCACAGATACGCAGTATTTT. This translates into CASSATSGRHKSTDTQYF. This rearrangement joins TRBV9 to TRBJ2-3; 12 bases are shared with TRBD2. Germline values: CDR1 SGDLS, CDR2 YYNGEE. This CDR3 comprises 18 residues. Germline trimming cut 3 bases from V and 0 bases from J; bases unmatched to any gene: 8.